This entry lists 10 T cell receptor beta chains sequenced from one sample in a study of blood T cell repertoires in COVID-19. This table comes from immunoSEQ multiplex PCR, and its TCRdb copy is limited to in-frame clones, with some not included. The sample has fewer than 85,000 clones; roughly four fifths are singletons. The specimen was peripheral blood. Source of these receptors: a human donor in a cohort sampled during active COVID-19.

The rearrangement joins TRBV28 to TRBJ1-1, with 7 nucleotides matching TRBD1. CDR1 and CDR2 from the germline V gene are MDHEN and SYDVKM. Trimming removed 8 bases from V and 4 bases from J; junction bases left unmatched: 13. The CDR3 runs 15 residues. The CDR3 DNA reads as TGTGCCAGCGGGATTCGACAGGGAAGGGGCACTGAAGCTTTCTTT. This encodes CASGIRQGRGTEAFF.

The rearrangement joins TRBV5-6 to TRBJ1-4; 8 bases fit TRBD1. V lost 5 bases to trimming and J lost 7 bases; unmatched junction nucleotides: 7. The CDR3 sequence is 14 residues long. Per the germline V gene, CDR1 is SGHDT and CDR2 is YYEEEE. This CDR3 is CASRTRGLGEKLFF. CDR3 nucleotides: TGTGCCAGCAGAACCAGGGGGCTAGGTGAAAAACTGTTTTTT.

The chain combines TRBV27 with TRBJ2-2, with 8 bases fitting TRBD1. The trim removed 4 bases at V and 8 bases at J, leaving 9 bases unmatched. The CDR3 length is 15 residues. Germline CDR1 reads MNHEY; CDR2 reads SMNVEV (reference sequence). DNA for the CDR3: TGTGCCAGCAGTTACAGGGGGTTCGAACTGGGGGAGCTGTTTTTT. It yields the protein CASSYRGFELGELFF.

The J gene is TRBJ1-3, the V gene TRBV24-1; D is unresolved. This CDR3 comprises 13 residues. V gave up 10 bases and J gave up 7 bases, with 16 bases separating them. The V gene's germline CDR1 is KGHDR and CDR2 SFDVKD. For the CDR3, the DNA is TGTGCCACGGAGGCCGGGTTTGGGAACACCATATATTTT. This translates into CATEAGFGNTIYF.

The chain recombines TRBV27 with TRBJ1-5, with 7 nucleotides matching TRBD1. This CDR3 region has 15 residues. The germline V gene encodes CDR1 MNHEY and CDR2 SMNVEV (reference sequence). The trim removed 0 bases at V and 5 bases at J, leaving 4 bases unmatched. The CDR3 coding sequence is TGTGCCAGCAGTTTATCTGGGACAGCCCATCAGCCCCAGCATTTT. Its protein is CASSLSGTAHQPQHF.

The gene calls are TRBV11-2 and TRBJ1-4; 9 bases line up with TRBD1. There are 15 residues in the CDR3. The V and J ends lost 5 bases and 2 bases, in that order; junction bases with no gene match: 3. Germline CDR1 reads SGHAT; CDR2 reads FQNNGV. The CDR3 reads CASSVTGGTNEKLFF. In DNA form, the CDR3 reads TGTGCCAGCAGCGTCACAGGGGGCACTAATGAAAAACTGTTTTTT.

The chain recombines TRBV2 with TRBJ1-5, with a possible D match to TRBD1 (6 bases). With 4 bases removed from V and 1 base from J, the gap between germline ends came to 11 bases. This CDR3 has 15 residues. Germline V gives CDR1 SNHLY, CDR2 FYNNEI. CDR3 in amino acids: CASSGMRGSNQPQHF. The CDR3 DNA follows: TGTGCCAGCAGTGGGATGAGGGGGAGCAATCAGCCCCAGCATTTT.

This chain joins TRBV5-1 and TRBJ2-4; D unresolved. CDR1 and CDR2 from the germline V gene are SGHRS and YFSETQ. Trimming stripped 0 bases from V and 3 bases from J, with 10 bases between. The CDR3 consists of 15 residues. CDR3 nucleotide sequence: TGCGCCAGCAGCTTGGTTTCCAGCGACAAAAACATTCAGTACTTC. This encodes CASSLVSSDKNIQYF.

The chain is built from TRBV18 and TRBJ2-1; maybe TRBD2 (5 bases). CDR1 is KGHSH and CDR2 is LQKENI in the germline V gene. Trimming shortened V by 0 bases and J by 2 bases, and 8 bases separated the two germline ends. The CDR3 length is 15 residues. The CDR3 DNA reads TGTGCCAGCTCACCACCGAGCGGTACCTACAATGAGCAGTTCTTC. This encodes CASSPPSGTYNEQFF.

This rearrangement joins TRBV18 to TRBJ2-2; 7 bases fit TRBD2. The V gene end was trimmed by 10 bases and the J gene end by 2 bases; junction bases not matched to a gene: 4. The CDR3 length is 13 residues. CDR1 KGHSH and CDR2 LQKENI come from the germline V gene. CDR3 sequence: CATSSGNTGELFF. Written as DNA, the CDR3 is TGTGCCACCTCTAGCGGCAACACCGGGGAGCTGTTTTTT.